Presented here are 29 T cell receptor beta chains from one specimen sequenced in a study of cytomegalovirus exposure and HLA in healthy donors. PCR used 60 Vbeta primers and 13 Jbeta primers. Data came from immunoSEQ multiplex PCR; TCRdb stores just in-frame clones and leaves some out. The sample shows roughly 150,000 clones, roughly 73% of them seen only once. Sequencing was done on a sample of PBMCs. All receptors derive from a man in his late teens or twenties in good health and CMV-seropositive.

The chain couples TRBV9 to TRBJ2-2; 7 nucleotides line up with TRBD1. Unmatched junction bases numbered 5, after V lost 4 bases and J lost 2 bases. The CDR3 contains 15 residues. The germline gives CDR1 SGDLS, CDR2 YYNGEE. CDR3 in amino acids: CASSRTGDNTGELFF. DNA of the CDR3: TGTGCCAGCAGCCGGACAGGAGATAACACCGGGGAGCTGTTTTTT.

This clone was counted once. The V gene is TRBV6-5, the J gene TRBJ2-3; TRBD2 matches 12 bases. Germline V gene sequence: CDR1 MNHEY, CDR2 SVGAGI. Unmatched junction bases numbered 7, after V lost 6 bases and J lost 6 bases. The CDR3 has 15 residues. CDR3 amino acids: CASRRLAGVPDTQYF. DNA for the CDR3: TGTGCCAGCAGAAGACTAGCGGGAGTACCCGATACGCAGTATTTT.

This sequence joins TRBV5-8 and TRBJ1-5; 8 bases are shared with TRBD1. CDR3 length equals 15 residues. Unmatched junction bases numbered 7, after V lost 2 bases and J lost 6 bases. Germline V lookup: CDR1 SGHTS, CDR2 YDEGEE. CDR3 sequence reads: CASSFSQGAAQPQHF. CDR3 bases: TGTGCCAGCAGCTTCTCTCAGGGGGCAGCTCAGCCCCAGCATTTT.

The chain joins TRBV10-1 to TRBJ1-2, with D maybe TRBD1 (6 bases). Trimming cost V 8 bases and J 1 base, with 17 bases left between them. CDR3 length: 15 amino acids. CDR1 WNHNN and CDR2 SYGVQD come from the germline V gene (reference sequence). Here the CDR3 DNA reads TGCGCCAGCTGCTTTCTCAGGGGAGATAACTATGGCTACACCTTC. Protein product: CASCFLRGDNYGYTF.

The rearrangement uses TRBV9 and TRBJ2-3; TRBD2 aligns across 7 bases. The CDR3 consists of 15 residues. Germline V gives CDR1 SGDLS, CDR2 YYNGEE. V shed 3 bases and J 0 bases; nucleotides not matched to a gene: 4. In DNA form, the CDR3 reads TGTGCCAGCAGCGCTCAGCGGGGAAGCACAGATACGCAGTATTTT. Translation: CASSAQRGSTDTQYF.

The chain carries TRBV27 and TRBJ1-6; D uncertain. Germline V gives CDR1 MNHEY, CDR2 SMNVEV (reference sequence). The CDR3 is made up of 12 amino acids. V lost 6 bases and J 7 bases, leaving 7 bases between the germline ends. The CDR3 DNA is TGTGCCAGCAGCAAACAGAATTCACCCCTCCACTTT. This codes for CASSKQNSPLHF.

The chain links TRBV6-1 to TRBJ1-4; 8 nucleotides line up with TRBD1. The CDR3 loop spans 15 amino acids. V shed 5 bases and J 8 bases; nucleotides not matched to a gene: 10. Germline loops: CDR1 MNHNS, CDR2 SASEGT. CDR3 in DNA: TGTGCCAGCAGTCTTCCAGGGGGCCCCCGCGAAAAACTGTTTTTT. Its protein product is CASSLPGGPREKLFF.

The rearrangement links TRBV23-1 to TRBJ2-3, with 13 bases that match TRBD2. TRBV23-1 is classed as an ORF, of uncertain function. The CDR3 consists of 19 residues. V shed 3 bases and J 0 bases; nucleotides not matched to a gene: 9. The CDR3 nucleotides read TGCGCCAGCAGTCACTCGGGACTAGCGGGGACATCTAGCACAGATACGCAGTATTTT. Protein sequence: CASSHSGLAGTSSTDTQYF.

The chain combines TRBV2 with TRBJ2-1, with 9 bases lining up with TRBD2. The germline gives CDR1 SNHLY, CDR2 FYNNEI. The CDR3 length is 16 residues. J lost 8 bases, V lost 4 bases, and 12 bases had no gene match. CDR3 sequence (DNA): TGTGCCAGCAGTGGTCCTGGGACTAGCAGGAAGTATGAGCAGTTCTTC. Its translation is CASSGPGTSRKYEQFF.

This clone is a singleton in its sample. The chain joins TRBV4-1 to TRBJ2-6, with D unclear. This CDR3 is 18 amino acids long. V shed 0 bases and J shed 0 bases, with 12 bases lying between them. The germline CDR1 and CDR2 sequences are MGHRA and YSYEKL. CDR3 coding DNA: TGCGCCAGCAGCCAAGATTCAGTGATCCGCTCTGGGGCCAACGTCCTGACTTTC. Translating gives CASSQDSVIRSGANVLTF.

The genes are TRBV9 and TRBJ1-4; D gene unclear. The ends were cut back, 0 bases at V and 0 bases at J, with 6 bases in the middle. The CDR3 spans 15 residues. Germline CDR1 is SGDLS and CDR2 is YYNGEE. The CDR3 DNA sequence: TGTGCCAGCAGCGTAGGAGGGACAACTAATGAAAAACTGTTTTTT. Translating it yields CASSVGGTTNEKLFF. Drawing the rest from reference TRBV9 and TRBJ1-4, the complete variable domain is DSGVTQTPKHLITATGQRVTLRCSPRSGDLSVYWYQQSLDQGLQFLIQYYNGEERAKGNILERFSAQQFPDLHSELNLSSLELGDSALYFCASSVGGTTNEKLFFGSGTQLSVL.

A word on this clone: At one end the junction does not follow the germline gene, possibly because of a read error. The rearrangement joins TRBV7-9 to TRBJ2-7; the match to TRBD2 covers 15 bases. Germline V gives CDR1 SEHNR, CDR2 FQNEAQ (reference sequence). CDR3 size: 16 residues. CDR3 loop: CSSSPMGTSGRYEQYF. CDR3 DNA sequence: TGTTCCAGCAGCCCTATGGGGACTAGCGGGAGGTACGAGCAGTACTTC.

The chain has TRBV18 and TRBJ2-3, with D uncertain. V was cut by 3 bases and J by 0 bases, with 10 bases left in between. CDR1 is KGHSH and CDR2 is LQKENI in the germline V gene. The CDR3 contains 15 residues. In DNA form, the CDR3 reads TGTGCCAGCTCACCTCAAAGGCGGAGCACAGATACGCAGTATTTT. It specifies CASSPQRRSTDTQYF.

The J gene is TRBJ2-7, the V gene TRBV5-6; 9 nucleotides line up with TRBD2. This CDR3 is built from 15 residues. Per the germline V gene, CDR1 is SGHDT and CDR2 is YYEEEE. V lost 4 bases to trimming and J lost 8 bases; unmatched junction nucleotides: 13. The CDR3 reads CASSPIAGGPGKQYF. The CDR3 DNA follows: TGTGCCAGCAGCCCGATCGCGGGAGGGCCCGGAAAGCAGTACTTC.

The CDR3 is CASSFRRRRGLVLGTEAFF. The CDR3 nucleotides read TGTGCCAGCAGTTTTCGGAGGAGGAGGGGCCTAGTCCTAGGGACTGAAGCTTTCTTT. V gene TRBV27 combines with J gene TRBJ1-1, with D perhaps matching TRBD1 (5 bases). Germline V gene sequence: CDR1 MNHEY, CDR2 SMNVEV (reference sequence). V was trimmed by 3 bases and J by 5 bases, leaving 28 bases between them. The CDR3 contains 19 residues.

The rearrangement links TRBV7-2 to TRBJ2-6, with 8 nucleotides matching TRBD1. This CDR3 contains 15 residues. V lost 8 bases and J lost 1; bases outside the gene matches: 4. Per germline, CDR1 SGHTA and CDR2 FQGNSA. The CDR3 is CASGDRWSGANVLTF. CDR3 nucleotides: TGTGCCAGCGGGGACAGGTGGTCTGGGGCCAACGTCCTGACTTTC.

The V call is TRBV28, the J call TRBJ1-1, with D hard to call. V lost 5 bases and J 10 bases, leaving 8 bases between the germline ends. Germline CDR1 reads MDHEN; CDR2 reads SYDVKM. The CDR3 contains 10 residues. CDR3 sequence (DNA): TGTGCCAGCAGTGGCCCGGGAGCTTTCTTT. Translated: CASSGPGAFF.

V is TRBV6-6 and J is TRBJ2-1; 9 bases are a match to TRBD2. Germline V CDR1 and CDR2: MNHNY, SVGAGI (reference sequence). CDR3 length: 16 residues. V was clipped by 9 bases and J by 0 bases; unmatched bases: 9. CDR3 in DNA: TGTGCCAGTTCTGTTGCGGGAGGGAGCTCCTACAATGAGCAGTTCTTC. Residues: CASSVAGGSSYNEQFF.

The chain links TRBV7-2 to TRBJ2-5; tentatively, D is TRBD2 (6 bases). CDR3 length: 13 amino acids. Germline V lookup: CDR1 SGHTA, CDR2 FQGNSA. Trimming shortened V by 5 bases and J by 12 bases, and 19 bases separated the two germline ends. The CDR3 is CASSPPGLETKYF. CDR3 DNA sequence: TGTGCCAGCAGCCCCCCGGGACTTGAAACCAAGTACTTC.

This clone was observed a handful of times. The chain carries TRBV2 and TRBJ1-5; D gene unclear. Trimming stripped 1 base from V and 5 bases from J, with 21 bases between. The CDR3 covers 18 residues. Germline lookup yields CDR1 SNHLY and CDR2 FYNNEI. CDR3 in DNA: TGTGCCAGCAGTGAAGGGAGCTCATCGAGACCTTATTATCAGCCCCAGCATTTT. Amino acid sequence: CASSEGSSSRPYYQPQHF.

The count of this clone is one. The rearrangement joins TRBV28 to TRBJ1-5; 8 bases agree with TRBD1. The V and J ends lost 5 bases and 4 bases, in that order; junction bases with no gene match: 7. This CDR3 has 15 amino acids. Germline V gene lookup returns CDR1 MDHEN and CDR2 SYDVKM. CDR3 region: CASSPSRTGNQPQHF. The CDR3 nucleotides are TGTGCCAGCAGTCCTTCCCGGACAGGGAATCAGCCCCAGCATTTT.

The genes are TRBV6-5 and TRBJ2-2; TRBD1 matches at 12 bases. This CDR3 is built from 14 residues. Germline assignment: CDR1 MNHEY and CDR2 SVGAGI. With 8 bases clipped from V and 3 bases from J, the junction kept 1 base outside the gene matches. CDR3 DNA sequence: TGTGCCAGCGGGACAGGGGGCCACACCGGGGAGCTGTTTTTT. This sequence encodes CASGTGGHTGELFF.

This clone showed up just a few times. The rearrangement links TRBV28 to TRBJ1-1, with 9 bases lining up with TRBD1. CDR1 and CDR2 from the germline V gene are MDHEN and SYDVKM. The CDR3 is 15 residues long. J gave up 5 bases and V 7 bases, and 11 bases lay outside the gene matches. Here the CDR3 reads CASKIPGTGQTEAFF. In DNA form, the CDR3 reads TGTGCCAGCAAAATTCCTGGGACAGGGCAAACTGAAGCTTTCTTT.

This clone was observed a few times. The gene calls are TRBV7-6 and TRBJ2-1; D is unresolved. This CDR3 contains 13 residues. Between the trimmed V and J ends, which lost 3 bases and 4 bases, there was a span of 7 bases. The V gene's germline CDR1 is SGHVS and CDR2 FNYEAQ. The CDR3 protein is CASSFQNYNEQFF. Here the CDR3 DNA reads TGTGCCAGCAGCTTCCAAAATTACAATGAGCAGTTCTTC.

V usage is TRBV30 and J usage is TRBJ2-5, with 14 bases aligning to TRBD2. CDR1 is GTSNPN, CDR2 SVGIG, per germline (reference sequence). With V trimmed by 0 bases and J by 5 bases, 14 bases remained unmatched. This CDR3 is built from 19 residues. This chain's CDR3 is CAWSVQVGLAGALRETQYF. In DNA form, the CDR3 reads TGTGCCTGGAGTGTACAAGTGGGACTAGCGGGGGCCCTTCGGGAGACCCAGTACTTC.

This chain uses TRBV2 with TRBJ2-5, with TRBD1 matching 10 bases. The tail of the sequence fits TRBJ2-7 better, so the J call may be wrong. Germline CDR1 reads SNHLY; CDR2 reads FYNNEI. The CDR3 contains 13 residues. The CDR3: CASQTGGRGEQYF. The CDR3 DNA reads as TGTGCCAGCCAGACAGGGGGCAGGGGCGAGCAGTACTTC.

The CDR3 sequence is CASSPSRGQRTLHF. DNA of the CDR3: TGTGCCAGCAGCCCAAGCCGAGGGCAGCGGACCCTCCACTTT. The gene calls are TRBV28 and TRBJ1-6; D call uncertain. The germline CDR1 and CDR2 sequences are MDHEN and SYDVKM. Trimming cost V 6 bases and J 14 bases, with 20 bases left between them. The CDR3 has 14 residues.

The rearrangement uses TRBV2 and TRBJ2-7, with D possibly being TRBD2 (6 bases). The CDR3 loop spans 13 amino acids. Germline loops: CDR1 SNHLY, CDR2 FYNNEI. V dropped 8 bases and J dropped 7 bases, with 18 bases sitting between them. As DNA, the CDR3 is TGTGCCAGCCGGGGGACGTGGAGCTCGGAGCAGTACTTC. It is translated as CASRGTWSSEQYF.

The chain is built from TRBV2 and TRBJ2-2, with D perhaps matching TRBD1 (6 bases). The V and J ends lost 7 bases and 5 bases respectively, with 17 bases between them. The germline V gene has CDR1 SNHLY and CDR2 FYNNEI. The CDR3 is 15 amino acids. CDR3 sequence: CASTSPDSSTGELFF. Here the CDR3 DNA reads TGTGCCAGCACCTCCCCGGACAGTTCTACCGGGGAGCTGTTTTTT.